These 3 T cell receptor beta chains originate from one sample sequenced in a study of blood T cell repertoires in COVID-19 (dated by TCRdb to 2020 to 2021). The library was produced with the immunoSEQ multiplex PCR assay. Drawn from immuneACCESS, this table holds only the in-frame rearrangements with V and J called that TCRdb kept. Clones are partly lost; checked studies trace under half to an unresolved V gene and leave the rest unexplained. Within this sample are under 250,000 clones, with approximately 83% of them counted one time only. About 3.9% of the sample rests with the top ten. Material for sequencing was PBMCs or T cells enriched from blood (not recorded which). All receptors come from a woman between 35 and 50 years old who had been exposed to COVID-19.

This clone occurred once. The chain links TRBV6-2 or TRBV6-3 to TRBJ2-7; possibly TRBD1 for D (6 bases). CDR3 size: 14 residues. V lost 4 bases to trimming and J lost 6 bases, with 16 bases between them. Germline lookup yields CDR1 MNHEY and CDR2 SVGEGT. CDR3 in amino acids: CASSFPSGALEQYF. CDR3 nucleotides: TGTGCCAGCAGTTTCCCCTCAGGGGCTCTCGAGCAGTACTTC.

V usage is TRBV11-1 and J usage is TRBJ2-2; no reliable D call. V was cut by 5 bases and J by 5 bases, with 15 bases left in between. Looked up from germline, CDR1 is SGHAT and CDR2 is FQDESV (reference sequence). The CDR3 consists of 15 residues. The CDR3 protein is CASSGELPTTGELFF. DNA of the CDR3: TGTGCCAGCAGCGGTGAACTACCAACGACCGGGGAGCTGTTTTTT.

The rearrangement uses TRBV19 and TRBJ1-1; D is possibly TRBD1 (6 bases). Looked up from germline, CDR1 is LNHDA and CDR2 is SQIVND (reference sequence). V lost 3 bases and J lost 6, with 17 bases in between. The length of the CDR3 is 15 residues. CDR3 sequence (DNA): TGTGCCAGTAGTATGTCCCCACAGGGCGGCGCTGAAGCTTTCTTT. It specifies CASSMSPQGGAEAFF.